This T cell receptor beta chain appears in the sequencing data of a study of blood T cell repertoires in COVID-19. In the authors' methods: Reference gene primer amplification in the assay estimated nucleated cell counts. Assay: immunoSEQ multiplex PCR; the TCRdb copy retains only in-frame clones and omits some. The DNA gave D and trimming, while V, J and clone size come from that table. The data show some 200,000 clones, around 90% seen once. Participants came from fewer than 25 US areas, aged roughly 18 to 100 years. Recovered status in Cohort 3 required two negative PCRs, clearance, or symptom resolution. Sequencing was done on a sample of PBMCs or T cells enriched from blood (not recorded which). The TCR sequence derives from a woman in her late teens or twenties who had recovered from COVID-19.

DNA of the CDR3: TGTGCCAGCAGTTTGACAGGGAGTGAAAAACTGTTTTTT. The encoded protein is CASSLTGSEKLFF. The rearrangement joins TRBV27 to TRBJ1-4; TRBD1 matches at 7 bases. There are 13 residues in the CDR3. The trim removed 3 bases at V and 7 bases at J, leaving 2 bases unmatched. Germline V gene lookup returns CDR1 MNHEY and CDR2 SMNVEV (reference sequence).